This paragraph reports one T cell receptor beta chain. Its matching antigen is unknown. Generated by immunoSEQ multiplex PCR, the TCRdb table keeps only in-frame clones and is missing some. The table records about 50,000 clones, under 95% of them present only once. The data originate from a study of T cells after posttransplantation cyclophosphamide. Regarding the study as a whole: After PTCy, TRB diversity resembled that of CNI/methotrexate controls.

Trimming removed 5 bases from V and 0 bases from J, with 14 bases in between. The CDR3 runs to 16 residues. Germline CDR1 reads SGHVS; CDR2 reads FNYEAQ. V is TRBV7-6 and J is TRBJ2-1; perhaps TRBD1 as D (6 bases). The origin of this receptor is a woman in her 30s in good health and a related stem cell transplant donor. Sequencing was done on a sample of PBMCs. The CDR3 DNA is TGTGCCAGCAGCACCCGGACAGCTAGCTCCTACAATGAGCAGTTCTTC. This gives the protein CASSTRTASSYNEQFF.